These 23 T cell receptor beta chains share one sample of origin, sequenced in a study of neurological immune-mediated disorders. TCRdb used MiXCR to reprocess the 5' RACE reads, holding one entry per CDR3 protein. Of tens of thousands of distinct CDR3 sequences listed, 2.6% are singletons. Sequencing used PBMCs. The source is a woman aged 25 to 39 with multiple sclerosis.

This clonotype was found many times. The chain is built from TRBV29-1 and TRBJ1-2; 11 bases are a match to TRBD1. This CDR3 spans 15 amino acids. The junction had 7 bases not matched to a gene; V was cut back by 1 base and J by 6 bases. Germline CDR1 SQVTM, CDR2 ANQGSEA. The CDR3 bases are TGCAGCGTTGAAGCTTCGGACAGGGGGCGAAATGGCTACACCTTC. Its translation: CSVEASDRGRNGYTF.

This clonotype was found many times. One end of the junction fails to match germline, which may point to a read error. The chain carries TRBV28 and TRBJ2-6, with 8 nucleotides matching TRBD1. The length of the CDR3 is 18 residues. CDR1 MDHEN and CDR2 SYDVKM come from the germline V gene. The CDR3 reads CASSFLYRGNSGSNVLTF. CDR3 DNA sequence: TGTGCCAGCAGTTTTCTGTACAGGGGGAACTCTGGGTCCAACGTCCTGACTTTC. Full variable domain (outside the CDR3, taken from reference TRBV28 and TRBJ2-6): DVKVTQSSRYLVKRTGEKVFLECVQDMDHENMFWYRQDPGLGLRLIYFSYDVKMKEKGDIPEGYSVSREKKERFSLILESASTNQTSMYLCASSFLYRGNSGSNVLTFGAGSRLTVL.

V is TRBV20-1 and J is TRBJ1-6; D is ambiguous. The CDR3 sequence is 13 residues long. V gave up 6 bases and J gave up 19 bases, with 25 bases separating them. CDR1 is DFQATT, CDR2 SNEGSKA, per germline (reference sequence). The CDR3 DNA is TGCAGTGCCCCTTACGGGGTTGAAGGACCCCCACACTTT. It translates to CSAPYGVEGPPHF.

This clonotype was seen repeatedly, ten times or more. CDR3 sequence: CASSPRGQGAHEQYF. The CDR3 DNA follows: TGTGCCAGCAGTCCTCGAGGACAGGGGGCCCACGAGCAGTACTTC. The chain joins TRBV28 to TRBJ2-7, with 11 bases identical to TRBD1. The germline V gene encodes CDR1 MDHEN and CDR2 SYDVKM. The CDR3 is 15 amino acids. Trimming removed 5 bases from V and 5 bases from J; junction bases left unmatched: 8. Filled out from reference TRBV28 and TRBJ2-7, the complete variable domain reads DVKVTQSSRYLVKRTGEKVFLECVQDMDHENMFWYRQDPGLGLRLIYFSYDVKMKEKGDIPEGYSVSREKKERFSLILESASTNQTSMYLCASSPRGQGAHEQYFGPGTRLTVT.

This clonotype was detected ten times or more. The CDR3 loop is CASSASEAYGYTF. As DNA, the CDR3 is TGTGCCAGCAGCGCATCAGAGGCCTATGGCTACACCTTC. This chain joins TRBV7-9 and TRBJ1-2; no clear D. Germline assignment: CDR1 SEHNR and CDR2 FQNEAQ (reference sequence). This CDR3 has 13 amino acids. The germline V and J ends were trimmed by 5 bases and 4 bases, with 11 bases remaining between them.

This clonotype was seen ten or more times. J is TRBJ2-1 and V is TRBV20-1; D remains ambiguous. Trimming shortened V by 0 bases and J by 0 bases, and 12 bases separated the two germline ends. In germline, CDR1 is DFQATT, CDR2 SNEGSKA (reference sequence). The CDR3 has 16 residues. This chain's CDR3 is CSARDFAKSSYNEQFF. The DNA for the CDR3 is TGCAGTGCTAGAGATTTCGCGAAAAGCTCCTACAATGAGCAGTTCTTC.

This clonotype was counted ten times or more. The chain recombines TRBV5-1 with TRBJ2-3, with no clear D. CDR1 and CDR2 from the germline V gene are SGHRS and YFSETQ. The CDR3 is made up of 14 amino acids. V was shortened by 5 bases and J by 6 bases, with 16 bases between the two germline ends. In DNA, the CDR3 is TGCGCCAGCAGTCGGAACAGCCCCCTGGATACGCAGTATTTT. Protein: CASSRNSPLDTQYF.

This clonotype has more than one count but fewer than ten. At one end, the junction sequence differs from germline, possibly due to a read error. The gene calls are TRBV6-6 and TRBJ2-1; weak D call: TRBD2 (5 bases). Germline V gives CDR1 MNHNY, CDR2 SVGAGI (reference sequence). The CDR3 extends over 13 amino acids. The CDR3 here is CASSHLDGKGCNF. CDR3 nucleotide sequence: TGTGCCAGCAGCCACCTCGACGGGAAAGGCTGCAACTTC.

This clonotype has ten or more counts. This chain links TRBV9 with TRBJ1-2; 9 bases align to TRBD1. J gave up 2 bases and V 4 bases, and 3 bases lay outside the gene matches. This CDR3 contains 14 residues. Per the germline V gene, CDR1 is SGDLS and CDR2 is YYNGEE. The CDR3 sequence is CASSRGQGNYGYTF. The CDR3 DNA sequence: TGTGCCAGCAGCCGGGGACAGGGCAACTATGGCTACACCTTC.

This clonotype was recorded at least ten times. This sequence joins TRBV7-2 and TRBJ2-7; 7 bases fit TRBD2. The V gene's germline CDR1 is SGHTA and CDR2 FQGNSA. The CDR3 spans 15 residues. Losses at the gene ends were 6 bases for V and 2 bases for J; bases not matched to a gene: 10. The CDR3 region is CASRIGGSGPYEQYF. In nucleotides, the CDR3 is TGTGCCAGCAGAATCGGCGGGAGCGGACCCTACGAGCAGTACTTC.

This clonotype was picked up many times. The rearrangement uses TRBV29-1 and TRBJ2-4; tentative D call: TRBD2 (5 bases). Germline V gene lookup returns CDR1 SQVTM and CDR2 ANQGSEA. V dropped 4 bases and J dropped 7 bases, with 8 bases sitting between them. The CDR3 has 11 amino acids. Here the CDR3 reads CSVVGDNIQYF. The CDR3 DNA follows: TGCAGCGTTGTGGGAGATAACATTCAGTACTTC.

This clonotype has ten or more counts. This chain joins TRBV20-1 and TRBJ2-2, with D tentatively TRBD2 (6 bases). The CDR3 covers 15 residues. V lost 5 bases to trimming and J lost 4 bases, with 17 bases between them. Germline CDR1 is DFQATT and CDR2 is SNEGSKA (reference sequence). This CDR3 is CSAESGGTGTGELFF. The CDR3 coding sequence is TGCAGTGCTGAATCTGGCGGGACGGGCACCGGGGAGCTGTTTTTT.

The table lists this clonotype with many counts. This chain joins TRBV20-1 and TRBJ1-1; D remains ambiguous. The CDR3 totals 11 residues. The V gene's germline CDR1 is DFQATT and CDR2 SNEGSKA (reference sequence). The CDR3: CSTGMNTEAFF. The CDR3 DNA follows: TGCAGCACGGGGATGAACACTGAAGCTTTCTTT.

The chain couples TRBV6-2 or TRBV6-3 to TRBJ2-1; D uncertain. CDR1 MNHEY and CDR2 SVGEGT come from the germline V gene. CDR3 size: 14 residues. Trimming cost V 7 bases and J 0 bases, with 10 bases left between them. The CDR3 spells CASNDPGSYNEQFF. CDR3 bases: TGTGCCAGCAACGACCCAGGCTCCTACAATGAGCAGTTCTTC.

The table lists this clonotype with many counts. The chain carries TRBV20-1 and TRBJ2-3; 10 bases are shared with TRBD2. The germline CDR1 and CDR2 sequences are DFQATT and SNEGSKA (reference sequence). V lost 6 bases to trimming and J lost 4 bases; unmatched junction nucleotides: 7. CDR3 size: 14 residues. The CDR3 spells CSAISGRAADTQYF. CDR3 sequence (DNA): TGCAGTGCCATAAGCGGGAGGGCCGCAGATACGCAGTATTTT.

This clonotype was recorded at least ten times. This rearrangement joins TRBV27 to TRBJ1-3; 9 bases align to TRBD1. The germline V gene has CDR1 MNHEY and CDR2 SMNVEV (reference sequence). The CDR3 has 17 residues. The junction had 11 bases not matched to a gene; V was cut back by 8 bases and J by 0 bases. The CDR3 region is CASSGGTGTGSGNTIYF. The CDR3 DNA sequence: TGTGCCAGCTCAGGGGGGACAGGGACTGGCTCTGGAAACACCATATATTTT.

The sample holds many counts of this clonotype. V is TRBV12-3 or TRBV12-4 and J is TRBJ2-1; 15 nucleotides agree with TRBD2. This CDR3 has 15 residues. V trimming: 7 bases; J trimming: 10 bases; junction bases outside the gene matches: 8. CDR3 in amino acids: CASNLGLAGGHEQFF. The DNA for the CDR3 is TGTGCCAGCAACTTGGGACTAGCGGGAGGACACGAGCAGTTCTTC.

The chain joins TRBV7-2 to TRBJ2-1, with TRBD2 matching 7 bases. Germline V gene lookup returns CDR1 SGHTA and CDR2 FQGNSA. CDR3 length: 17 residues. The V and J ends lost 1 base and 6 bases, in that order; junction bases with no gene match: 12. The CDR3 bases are TGTGCCAGCAGCTTAGACGGGGCGCGGGGGAGGGTCAATGAGCAGTTCTTC. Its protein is CASSLDGARGRVNEQFF.

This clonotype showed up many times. The CDR3 DNA reads TGTGCCAGCAGCCCCCGGGACTCAGTCCATGGCTACACCTTC. Its protein product is CASSPRDSVHGYTF. The chain links TRBV3-1 to TRBJ1-2; tentatively, D is TRBD1 (5 bases). Germline V gives CDR1 LGHDT, CDR2 YNNKEL (reference sequence). Trimming left V 4 bases short and J 6 bases short, with 15 bases between. The CDR3 has 14 amino acids.

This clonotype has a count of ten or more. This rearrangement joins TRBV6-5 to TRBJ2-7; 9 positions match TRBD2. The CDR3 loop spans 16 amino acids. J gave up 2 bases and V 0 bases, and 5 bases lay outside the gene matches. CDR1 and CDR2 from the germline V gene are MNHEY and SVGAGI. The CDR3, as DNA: TGTGCCAGCAGTTACTCCTGGGCTAGCGGGGCCTACGAGCAGTACTTC. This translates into CASSYSWASGAYEQYF.

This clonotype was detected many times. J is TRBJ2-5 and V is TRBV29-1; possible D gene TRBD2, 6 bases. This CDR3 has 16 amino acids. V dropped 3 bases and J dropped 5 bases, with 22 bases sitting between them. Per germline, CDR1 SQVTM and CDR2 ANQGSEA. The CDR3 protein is CSVDGRNMRGWETQYF. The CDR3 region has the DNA TGCAGCGTTGACGGGCGCAACATGCGGGGATGGGAGACCCAGTACTTC.

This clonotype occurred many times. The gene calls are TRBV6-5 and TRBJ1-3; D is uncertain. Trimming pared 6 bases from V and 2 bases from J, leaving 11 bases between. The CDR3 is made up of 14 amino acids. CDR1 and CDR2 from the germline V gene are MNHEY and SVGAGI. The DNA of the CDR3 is TGTGCCAGCAGAGATCGGGTTCCTGGAAACACCATATATTTT. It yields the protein CASRDRVPGNTIYF.

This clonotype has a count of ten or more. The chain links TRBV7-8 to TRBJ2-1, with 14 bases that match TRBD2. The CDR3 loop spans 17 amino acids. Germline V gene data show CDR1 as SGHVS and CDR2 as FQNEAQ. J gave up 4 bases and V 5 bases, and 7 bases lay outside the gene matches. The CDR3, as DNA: TGTGCCAGCAGCCCCCGACTAGCGGGAGGGCCATACAATGAGCAGTTCTTC. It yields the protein CASSPRLAGGPYNEQFF.